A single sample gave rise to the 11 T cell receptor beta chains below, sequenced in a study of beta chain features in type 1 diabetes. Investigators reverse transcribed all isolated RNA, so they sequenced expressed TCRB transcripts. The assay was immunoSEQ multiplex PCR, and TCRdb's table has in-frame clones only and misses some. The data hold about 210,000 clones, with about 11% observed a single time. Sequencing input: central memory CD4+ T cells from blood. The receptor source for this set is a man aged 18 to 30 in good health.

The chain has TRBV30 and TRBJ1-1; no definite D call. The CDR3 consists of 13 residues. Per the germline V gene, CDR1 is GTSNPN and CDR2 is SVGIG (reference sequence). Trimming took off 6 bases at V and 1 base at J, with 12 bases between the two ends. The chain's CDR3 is CACLPTGNTEAFF. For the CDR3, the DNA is TGTGCCTGCCTCCCGACTGGGAACACTGAAGCTTTCTTT.

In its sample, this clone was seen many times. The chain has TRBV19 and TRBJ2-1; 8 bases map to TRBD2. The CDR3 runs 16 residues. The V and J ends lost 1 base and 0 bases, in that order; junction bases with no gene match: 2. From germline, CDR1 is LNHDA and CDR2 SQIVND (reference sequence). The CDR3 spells CASSIAGGSSYNEQFF. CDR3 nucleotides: TGTGCCAGTAGTATAGCGGGAGGGAGCTCCTACAATGAGCAGTTCTTC.

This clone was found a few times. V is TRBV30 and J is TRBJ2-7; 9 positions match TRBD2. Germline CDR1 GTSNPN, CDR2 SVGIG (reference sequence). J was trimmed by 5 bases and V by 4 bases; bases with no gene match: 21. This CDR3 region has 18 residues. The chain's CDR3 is CAWTSRQLAGSPRHEQYF. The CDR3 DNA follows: TGTGCCTGGACCTCCCGGCAGCTAGCGGGATCCCCTAGGCACGAGCAGTACTTC. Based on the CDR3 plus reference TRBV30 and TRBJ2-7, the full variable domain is SQTIHQWPATLVQPVGSPLSLECTVEGTSNPNLYWYRQAAGRGLQLLFYSVGIGQISSEVPQNLSASRPQDRQFILSSKKLLLSDSGFYLCAWTSRQLAGSPRHEQYFGPGTRLTVT.

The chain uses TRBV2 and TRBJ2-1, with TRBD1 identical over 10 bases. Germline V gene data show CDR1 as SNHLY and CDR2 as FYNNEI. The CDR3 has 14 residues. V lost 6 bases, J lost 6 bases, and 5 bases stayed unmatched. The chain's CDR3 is CASRGQGRFNEQFF. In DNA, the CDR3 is TGTGCCAGCAGGGGACAGGGGAGGTTCAATGAGCAGTTCTTC.

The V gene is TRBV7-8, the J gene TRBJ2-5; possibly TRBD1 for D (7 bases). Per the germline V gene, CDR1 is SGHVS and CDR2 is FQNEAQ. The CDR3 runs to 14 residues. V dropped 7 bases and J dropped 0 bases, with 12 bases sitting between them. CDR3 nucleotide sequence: TGTGCCAGCACCCCAGGGGGGTACCAAGAGACCCAGTACTTC. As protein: CASTPGGYQETQYF.

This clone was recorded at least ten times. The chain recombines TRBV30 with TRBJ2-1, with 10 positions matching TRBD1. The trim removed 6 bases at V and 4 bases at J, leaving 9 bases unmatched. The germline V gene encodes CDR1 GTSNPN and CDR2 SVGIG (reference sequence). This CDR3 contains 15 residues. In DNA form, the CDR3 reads TGTGCCTGCCCGAGGGGACAGGGGATATACAATGAGCAGTTCTTC. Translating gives CACPRGQGIYNEQFF.

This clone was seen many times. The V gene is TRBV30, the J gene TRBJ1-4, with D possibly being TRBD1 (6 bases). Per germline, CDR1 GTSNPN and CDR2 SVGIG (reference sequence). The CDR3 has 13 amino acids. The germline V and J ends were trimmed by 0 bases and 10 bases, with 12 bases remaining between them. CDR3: CAWSVQGQGKLFF. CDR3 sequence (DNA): TGTGCCTGGAGTGTACAGGGTCAGGGAAAACTGTTTTTT.

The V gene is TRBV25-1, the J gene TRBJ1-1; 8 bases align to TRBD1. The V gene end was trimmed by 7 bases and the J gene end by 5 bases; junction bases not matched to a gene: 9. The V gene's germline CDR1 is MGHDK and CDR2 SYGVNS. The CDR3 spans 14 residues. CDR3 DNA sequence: TGTGCCAGCAACGGACAGGGAGAATGGACTGAAGCTTTCTTT. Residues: CASNGQGEWTEAFF.

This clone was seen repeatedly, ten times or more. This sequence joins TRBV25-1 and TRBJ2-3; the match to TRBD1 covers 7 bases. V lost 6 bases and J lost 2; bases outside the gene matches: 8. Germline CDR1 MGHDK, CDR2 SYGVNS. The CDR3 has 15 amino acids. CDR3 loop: CASSQQGIYTDTQYF. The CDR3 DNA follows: TGTGCCAGCAGCCAACAGGGGATATACACAGATACGCAGTATTTT.

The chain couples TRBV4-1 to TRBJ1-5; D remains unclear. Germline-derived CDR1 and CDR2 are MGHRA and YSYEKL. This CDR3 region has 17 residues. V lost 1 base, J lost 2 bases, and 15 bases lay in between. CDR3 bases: TGCGCCAGCAGCCAAGGTGTAAGGGAATGGGGCAATCAGCCCCAGCATTTT. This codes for CASSQGVREWGNQPQHF.

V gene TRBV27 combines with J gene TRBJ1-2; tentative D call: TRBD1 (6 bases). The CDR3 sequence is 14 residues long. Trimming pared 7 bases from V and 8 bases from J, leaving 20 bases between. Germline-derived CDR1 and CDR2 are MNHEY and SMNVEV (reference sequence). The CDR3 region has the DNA TGTGCCAGCACCCCATCGGGGGGCGCGGGAGGCTACACCTTC. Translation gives CASTPSGGAGGYTF.